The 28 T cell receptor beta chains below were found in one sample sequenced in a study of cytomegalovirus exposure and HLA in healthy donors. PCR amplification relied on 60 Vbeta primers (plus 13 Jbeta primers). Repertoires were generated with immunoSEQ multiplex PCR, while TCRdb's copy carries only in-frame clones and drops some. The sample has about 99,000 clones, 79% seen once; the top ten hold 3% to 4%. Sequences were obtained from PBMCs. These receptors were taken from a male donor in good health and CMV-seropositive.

CDR3 DNA: TGTGCCAGCAGCTCTGGGACAGGCACCGAAGCTTTCTTT. Encoded protein: CASSSGTGTEAFF. V is TRBV11-3 and J is TRBJ1-1; the match to TRBD1 covers 8 bases. With 4 bases clipped from V and 8 bases from J, the junction kept 6 bases outside the gene matches. This CDR3 is built from 13 residues. Looked up from germline, CDR1 is SGHNT and CDR2 is YENEEA.

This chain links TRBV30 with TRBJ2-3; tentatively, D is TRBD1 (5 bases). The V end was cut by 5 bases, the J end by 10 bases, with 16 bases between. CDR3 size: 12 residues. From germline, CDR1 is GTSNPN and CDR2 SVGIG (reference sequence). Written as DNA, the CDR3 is TGTGCCTGGGTCCCAATCACAGGAGCGCAGTATTTT. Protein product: CAWVPITGAQYF.

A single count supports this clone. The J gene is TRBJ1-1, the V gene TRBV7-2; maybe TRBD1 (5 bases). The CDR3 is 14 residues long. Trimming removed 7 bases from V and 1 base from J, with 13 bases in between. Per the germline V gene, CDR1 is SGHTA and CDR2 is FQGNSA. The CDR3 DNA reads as TGTGCCAGCACCCCCGGGAGGGGGAACACTGAAGCTTTCTTT. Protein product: CASTPGRGNTEAFF.

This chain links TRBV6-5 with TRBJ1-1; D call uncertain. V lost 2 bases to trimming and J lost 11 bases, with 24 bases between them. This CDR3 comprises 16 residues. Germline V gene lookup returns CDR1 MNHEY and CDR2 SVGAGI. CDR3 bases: TGTGCCAGCAGTTACCCTGATCGACCAGCCGAGGAGAAGGCTTTCTTT. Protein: CASSYPDRPAEEKAFF.

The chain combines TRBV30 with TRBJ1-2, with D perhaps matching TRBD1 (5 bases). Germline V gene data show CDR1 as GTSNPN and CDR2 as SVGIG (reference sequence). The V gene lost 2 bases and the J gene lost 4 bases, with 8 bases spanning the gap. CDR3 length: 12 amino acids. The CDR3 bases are TGTGCCTGGAGTCCCCAGGGCTATGGCTACACCTTC. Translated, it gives CAWSPQGYGYTF.

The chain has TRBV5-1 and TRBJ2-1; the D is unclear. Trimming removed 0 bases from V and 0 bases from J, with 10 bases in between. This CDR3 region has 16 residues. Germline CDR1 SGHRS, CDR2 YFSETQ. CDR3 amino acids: CASSLEAASSYNEQFF. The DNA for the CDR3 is TGCGCCAGCAGCTTGGAGGCGGCCAGCTCCTACAATGAGCAGTTCTTC.

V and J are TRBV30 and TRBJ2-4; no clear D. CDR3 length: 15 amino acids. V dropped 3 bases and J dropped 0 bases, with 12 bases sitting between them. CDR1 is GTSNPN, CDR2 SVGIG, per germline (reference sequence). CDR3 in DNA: TGTGCCTGGAGGCATGCAACTTTAGCCAAAAACATTCAGTACTTC. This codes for CAWRHATLAKNIQYF.

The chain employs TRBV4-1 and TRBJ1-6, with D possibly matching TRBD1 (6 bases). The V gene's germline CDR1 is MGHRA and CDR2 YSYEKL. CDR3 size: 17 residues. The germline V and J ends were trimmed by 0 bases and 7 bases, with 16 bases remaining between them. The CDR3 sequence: CASSQDRRGRQNSPLHF. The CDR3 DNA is TGCGCCAGCAGCCAAGATCGCAGGGGCAGGCAAAATTCACCCCTCCACTTT.

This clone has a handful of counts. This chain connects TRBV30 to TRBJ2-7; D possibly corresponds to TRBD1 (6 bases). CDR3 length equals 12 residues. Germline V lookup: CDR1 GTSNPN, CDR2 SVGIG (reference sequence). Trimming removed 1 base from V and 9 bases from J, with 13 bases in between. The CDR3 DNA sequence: TGTGCCTGGAGTGGCAGGGGCCTGGGGCAGTACTTC. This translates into CAWSGRGLGQYF.

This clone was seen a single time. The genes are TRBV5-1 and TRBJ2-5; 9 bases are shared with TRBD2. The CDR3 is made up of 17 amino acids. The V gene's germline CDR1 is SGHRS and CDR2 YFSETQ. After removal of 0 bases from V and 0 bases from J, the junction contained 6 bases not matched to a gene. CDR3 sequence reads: CASSLGLAGTYQETQYF. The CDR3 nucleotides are TGCGCCAGCAGCTTGGGGCTAGCGGGGACGTACCAAGAGACCCAGTACTTC.

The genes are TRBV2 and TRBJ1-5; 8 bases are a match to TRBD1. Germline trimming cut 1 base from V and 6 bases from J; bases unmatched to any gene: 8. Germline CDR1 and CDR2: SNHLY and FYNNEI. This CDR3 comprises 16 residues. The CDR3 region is CASSEDRQGAGQPQHF. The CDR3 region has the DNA TGTGCCAGCAGTGAAGATAGGCAGGGGGCGGGTCAGCCCCAGCATTTT. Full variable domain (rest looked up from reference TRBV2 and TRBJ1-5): EPEVTQTPSHQVTQMGQEVILRCVPISNHLYFYWYRQILGQKVEFLVSFYNNEISEKSEIFDDQFSVERPDGSNFTLKIRSTKLEDSAMYFCASSEDRQGAGQPQHFGDGTRLSIL.

CDR3 sequence reads: CASSISSGTGIEAFF. Here the CDR3 DNA reads TGTGCCAGTAGTATTTCATCCGGGACAGGGATTGAAGCTTTCTTT. This chain links TRBV19 with TRBJ1-1; 9 nucleotides agree with TRBD1. Trimming removed 3 bases from V and 7 bases from J; junction bases left unmatched: 9. From germline, CDR1 is LNHDA and CDR2 SQIVND (reference sequence). There are 15 residues in the CDR3.

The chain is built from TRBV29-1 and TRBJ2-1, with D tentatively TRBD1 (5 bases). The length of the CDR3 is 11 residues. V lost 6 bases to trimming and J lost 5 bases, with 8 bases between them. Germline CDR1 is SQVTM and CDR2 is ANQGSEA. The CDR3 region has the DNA TGCAGCGTCTACAGGCACAATGAGCAGTTCTTC. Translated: CSVYRHNEQFF.

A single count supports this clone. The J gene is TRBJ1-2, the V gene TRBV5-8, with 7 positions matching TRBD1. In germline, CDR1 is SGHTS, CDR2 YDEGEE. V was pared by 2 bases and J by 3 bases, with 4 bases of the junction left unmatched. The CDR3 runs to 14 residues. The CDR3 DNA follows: TGTGCCAGCAGCTTAAAAGGGACAGACTATGGCTACACCTTC. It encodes CASSLKGTDYGYTF.

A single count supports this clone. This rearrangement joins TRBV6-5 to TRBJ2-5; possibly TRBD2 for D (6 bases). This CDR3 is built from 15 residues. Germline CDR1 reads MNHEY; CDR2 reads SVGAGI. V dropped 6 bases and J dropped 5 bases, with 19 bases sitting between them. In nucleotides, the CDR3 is TGTGCCAGCAGCCGTAATCCCGGGACTCTGGAGACCCAGTACTTC. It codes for CASSRNPGTLETQYF.

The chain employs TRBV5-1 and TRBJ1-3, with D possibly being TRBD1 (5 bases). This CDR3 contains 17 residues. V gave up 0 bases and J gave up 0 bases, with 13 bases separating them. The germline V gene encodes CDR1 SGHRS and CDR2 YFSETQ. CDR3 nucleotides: TGCGCCAGCAGCTTGGAGAAGCAGGGCCACTCTGGAAACACCATATATTTT. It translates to CASSLEKQGHSGNTIYF.

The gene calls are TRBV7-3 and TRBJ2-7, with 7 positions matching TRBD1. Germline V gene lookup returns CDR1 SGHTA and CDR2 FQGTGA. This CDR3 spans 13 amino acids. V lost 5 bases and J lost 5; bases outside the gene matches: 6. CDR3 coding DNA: TGTGCCAGCAGCCAAAACAGGGGTAACGAGCAGTACTTC. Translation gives CASSQNRGNEQYF.

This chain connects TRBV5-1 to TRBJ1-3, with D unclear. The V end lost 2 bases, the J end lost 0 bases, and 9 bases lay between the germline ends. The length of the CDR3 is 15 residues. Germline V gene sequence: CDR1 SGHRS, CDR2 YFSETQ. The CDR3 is CASSFGRSSGNTIYF. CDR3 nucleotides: TGCGCCAGCAGCTTCGGCAGGTCCTCTGGAAACACCATATATTTT.

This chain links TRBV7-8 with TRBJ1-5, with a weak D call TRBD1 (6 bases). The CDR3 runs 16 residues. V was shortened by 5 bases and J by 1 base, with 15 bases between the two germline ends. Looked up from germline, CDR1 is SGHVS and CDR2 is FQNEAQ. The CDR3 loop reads CASSPWRQGSNQPQHF. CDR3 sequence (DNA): TGTGCCAGCAGCCCATGGAGGCAGGGGAGCAATCAGCCCCAGCATTTT.

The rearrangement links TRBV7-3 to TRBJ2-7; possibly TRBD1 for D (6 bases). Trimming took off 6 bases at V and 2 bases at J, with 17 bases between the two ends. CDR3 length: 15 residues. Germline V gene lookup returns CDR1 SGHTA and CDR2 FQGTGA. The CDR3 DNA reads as TGTGCCAGCAGATCGTTCCAGGGGAACCCCTACGAGCAGTACTTC. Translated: CASRSFQGNPYEQYF.

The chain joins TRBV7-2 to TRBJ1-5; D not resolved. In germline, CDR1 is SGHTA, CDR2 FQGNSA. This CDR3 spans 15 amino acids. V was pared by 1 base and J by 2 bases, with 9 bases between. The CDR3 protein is CASSLGSSRNQPQHF. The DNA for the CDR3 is TGTGCCAGCAGCTTAGGTTCGAGCCGCAATCAGCCCCAGCATTTT.

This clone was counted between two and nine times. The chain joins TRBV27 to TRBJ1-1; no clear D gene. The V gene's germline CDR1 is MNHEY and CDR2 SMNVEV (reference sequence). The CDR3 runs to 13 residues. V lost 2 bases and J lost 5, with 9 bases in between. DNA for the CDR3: TGTGCCAGCAGTTTAAAGGAGCGGACTGAAGCTTTCTTT. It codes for CASSLKERTEAFF.

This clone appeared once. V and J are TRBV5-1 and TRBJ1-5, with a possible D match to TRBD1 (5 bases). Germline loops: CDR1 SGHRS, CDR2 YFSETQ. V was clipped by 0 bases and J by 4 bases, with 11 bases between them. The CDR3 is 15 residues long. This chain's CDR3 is CASSLEGGANQPQHF. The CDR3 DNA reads TGCGCCAGCAGCTTGGAGGGAGGGGCGAATCAGCCCCAGCATTTT.

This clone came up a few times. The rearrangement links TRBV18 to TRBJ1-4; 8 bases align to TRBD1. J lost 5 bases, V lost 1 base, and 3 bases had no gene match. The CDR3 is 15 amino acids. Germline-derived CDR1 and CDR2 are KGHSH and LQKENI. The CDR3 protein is CASSPRQGWNEKLFF. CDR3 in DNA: TGTGCCAGCTCACCACGACAGGGGTGGAATGAAAAACTGTTTTTT.

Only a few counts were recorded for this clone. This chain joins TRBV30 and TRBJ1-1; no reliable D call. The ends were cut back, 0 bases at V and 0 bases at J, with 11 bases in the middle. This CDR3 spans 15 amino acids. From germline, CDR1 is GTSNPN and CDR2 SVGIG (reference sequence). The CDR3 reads CAWSVLGFMNTEAFF. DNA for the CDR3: TGTGCCTGGAGTGTACTGGGCTTCATGAACACTGAAGCTTTCTTT.

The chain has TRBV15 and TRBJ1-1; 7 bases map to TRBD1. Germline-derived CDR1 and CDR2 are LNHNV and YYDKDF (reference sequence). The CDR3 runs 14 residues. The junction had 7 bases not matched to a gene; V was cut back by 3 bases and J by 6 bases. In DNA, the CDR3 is TGTGCCACCAGCAGGACAGGGACGGGCGCTGAAGCTTTCTTT. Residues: CATSRTGTGAEAFF.

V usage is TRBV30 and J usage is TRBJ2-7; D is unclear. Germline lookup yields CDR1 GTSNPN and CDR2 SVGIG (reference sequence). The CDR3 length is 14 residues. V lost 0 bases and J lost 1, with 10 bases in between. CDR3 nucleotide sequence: TGTGCCTGGAGTGTATCCCTTAATTCCTACGAGCAGTACTTC. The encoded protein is CAWSVSLNSYEQYF. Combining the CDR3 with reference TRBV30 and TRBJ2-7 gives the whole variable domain SQTIHQWPATLVQPVGSPLSLECTVEGTSNPNLYWYRQAAGRGLQLLFYSVGIGQISSEVPQNLSASRPQDRQFILSSKKLLLSDSGFYLCAWSVSLNSYEQYFGPGTRLTVT.

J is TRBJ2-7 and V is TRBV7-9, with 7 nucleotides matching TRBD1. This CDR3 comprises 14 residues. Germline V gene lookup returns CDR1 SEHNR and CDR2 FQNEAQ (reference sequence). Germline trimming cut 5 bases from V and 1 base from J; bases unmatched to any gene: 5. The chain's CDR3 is CASSPTGRSYEQYF. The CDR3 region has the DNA TGTGCCAGCAGCCCGACAGGGCGTTCCTACGAGCAGTACTTC.